Below, 23 T cell receptor beta chains from the same sample are listed, as sequenced in a study of T cell changes during pregnancy in multiple sclerosis (dated by TCRdb to about 2019). To prepare the library, the immunoSEQ multiplex PCR assay was applied. TCRdb holds this immuneACCESS table with in-frame rearrangements only. Some clones are missing; in checked studies, unresolved V genes explain under half, and the rest has no known cause. The sample table shows under 35,000 clones, and 90% to 95% are seen once. 0.6% to 0.75% of the sample is taken by the ten largest. Sample: CD4+ T cells from peripheral blood mononuclear cells, taken in the first trimester of pregnancy. The receptors originated from a female donor with multiple sclerosis, enrolled in a pregnancy study.

The chain recombines TRBV29-1 with TRBJ1-2; the match to TRBD1 covers 7 bases. The ends lost 3 bases at V and 4 bases at J; junction bases unmatched: 5. Germline V gene data show CDR1 as SQVTM and CDR2 as ANQGSEA. The CDR3 length is 13 residues. CDR3 residues: CSVEVAGGYGYTF. The CDR3 DNA sequence: TGCAGCGTTGAGGTAGCAGGGGGCTATGGCTACACCTTC.

This chain uses TRBV27 with TRBJ1-4; tentative D call: TRBD1 (5 bases). The V gene lost 2 bases and the J gene lost 8 bases, with 24 bases spanning the gap. The CDR3 spans 18 residues. Germline CDR1 and CDR2: MNHEY and SMNVEV (reference sequence). CDR3 sequence: CASSLKRDSTRDPEKLFF. The CDR3 coding sequence is TGTGCCAGCAGTTTAAAAAGGGACTCGACTCGAGACCCCGAAAAACTGTTTTTT.

The chain links TRBV7-9 to TRBJ1-4; D is perhaps TRBD1 (5 bases). CDR1 and CDR2 (germline): SEHNR, FQNEAQ (reference sequence). This CDR3 contains 15 residues. Trimming left V 3 bases short and J 4 bases short, with 12 bases between. The CDR3 reads CASSFWTGVNEKLFF. The CDR3 bases are TGTGCCAGCAGCTTTTGGACGGGGGTTAATGAAAAACTGTTTTTT.

The chain is built from TRBV9 and TRBJ2-2; TRBD1 might be the D (6 bases). CDR3 length: 14 amino acids. Trimming took 4 bases from V and 7 from J, leaving 14 bases between them. The germline V gene encodes CDR1 SGDLS and CDR2 YYNGEE. DNA for the CDR3: TGTGCCAGCAGCCCACAGGGCATTCACGGGGAGCTGTTTTTT. It codes for CASSPQGIHGELFF.

This clone was counted between two and nine times. The J gene is TRBJ2-5, the V gene TRBV20-1; D not certain. From germline, CDR1 is DFQATT and CDR2 SNEGSKA (reference sequence). Trimming left V 5 bases short and J 2 bases short, with 3 bases between. The CDR3 runs 10 residues. The DNA of the CDR3 is TGCAGTGCTTTACAAGAGACCCAGTACTTC. Its translation is CSALQETQYF.

The J gene is TRBJ1-5, the V gene TRBV29-1; D perhaps matches TRBD1 (5 bases). The germline CDR1 and CDR2 sequences are SQVTM and ANQGSEA. The CDR3 is 13 amino acids. With 6 bases removed from V and 5 bases from J, the gap between germline ends came to 14 bases. The CDR3 nucleotides read TGCAGCGTGAGGGGCGGGGGGGATCAGCCCCAGCATTTT. Residues: CSVRGGGDQPQHF.

The chain combines TRBV5-6 with TRBJ2-5, with D tentatively TRBD1 (5 bases). Trimming pared 4 bases from V and 2 bases from J, leaving 15 bases between. The CDR3 totals 15 residues. Germline values: CDR1 SGHDT, CDR2 YYEEEE. The CDR3 nucleotides read TGTGCCAGCAGCCCGCCGACAGCCCTACAAGAGACCCAGTACTTC. Residues: CASSPPTALQETQYF.

This sequence joins TRBV9 and TRBJ1-2; weak D call: TRBD1 (6 bases). CDR3 length: 15 amino acids. Trimming stripped 3 bases from V and 2 bases from J, with 14 bases between. The germline CDR1 and CDR2 sequences are SGDLS and YYNGEE. CDR3: CASSGGGRTNYGYTF. DNA of the CDR3: TGTGCCAGCAGCGGAGGGGGACGTACGAACTATGGCTACACCTTC.

V gene TRBV18 combines with J gene TRBJ2-5; D might be TRBD1 (6 bases). Looked up from germline, CDR1 is KGHSH and CDR2 is LQKENI. V lost 3 bases, J lost 2 bases, and 7 bases lay in between. The CDR3 contains 13 residues. The CDR3 here is CASSPDRQETQYF. The DNA of the CDR3 is TGTGCCAGCTCACCCGACAGGCAAGAGACCCAGTACTTC.

The chain carries TRBV7-3 and TRBJ1-1; 7 bases match TRBD1. Trimming removed 2 bases from V and 5 bases from J; junction bases left unmatched: 5. Germline values: CDR1 SGHTA, CDR2 FQGTGA. The CDR3 consists of 14 residues. CDR3 in amino acids: CASSLATGDTEAFF. The CDR3 bases are TGTGCCAGCAGCTTAGCAACAGGGGATACTGAAGCTTTCTTT.

This clone showed up just a few times. V is TRBV19 and J is TRBJ1-4, with 8 bases fitting TRBD1. V shed 5 bases, J shed 7 bases, and the junction held 9 bases outside the gene matches. CDR1 LNHDA and CDR2 SQIVND come from the germline V gene (reference sequence). The CDR3 totals 15 residues. For the CDR3, the DNA is TGTGCCAGTAGTGCTCCGGACAGGGTGGGTGAAAAACTGTTTTTT. Translated, it gives CASSAPDRVGEKLFF.

This clone was counted once. The chain uses TRBV6-5 and TRBJ1-2, with TRBD1 matching over 7 bases. V lost 8 bases, J lost 8 bases, and 8 bases stayed unmatched. This CDR3 has 12 amino acids. The germline V gene has CDR1 MNHEY and CDR2 SVGAGI. The CDR3 nucleotides read TGTGCCAGCGGACAGGAGGGCTGGGGCTACACCTTC. It translates to CASGQEGWGYTF.

This chain's CDR3 is CASSTGQPNTGELFF. CDR3 DNA sequence: TGTGCCAGCAGCACGGGACAGCCGAACACCGGGGAGCTGTTTTTT. This chain joins TRBV7-3 and TRBJ2-2; 7 nucleotides line up with TRBD1. Trimming took 5 bases from V and 0 from J; bases not matched to a gene: 3. This CDR3 is 15 amino acids long. From germline, CDR1 is SGHTA and CDR2 FQGTGA.

The chain carries TRBV11-2 and TRBJ2-7, with TRBD2 identical over 7 bases. Germline lookup yields CDR1 SGHAT and CDR2 FQNNGV. V lost 1 base, J lost 3 bases, and 6 bases stayed unmatched. CDR3 size: 15 residues. The CDR3 DNA reads TGTGCCAGCAGCTTAGGGGGGGGAAGGGGCTACGAGCAGTACTTC. This translates into CASSLGGGRGYEQYF.

The V call is TRBV16, the J call TRBJ1-5; possibly TRBD1 for D (5 bases). The V end lost 2 bases, the J end lost 6 bases, and 17 bases lay between the germline ends. The CDR3 is 16 residues long. Germline CDR1 is KGHSY and CDR2 is FQNENV. DNA of the CDR3: TGTGCCAGCAGCCAAAGCCCGCCAGGGATAGGTCAGCCCCAGCATTTT. This codes for CASSQSPPGIGQPQHF.

The CDR3 loop reads CASSPLQTSGGKTQYF. The CDR3, as DNA: TGTGCCAGCTCACCACTACAGACTAGCGGGGGGAAGACCCAGTACTTC. This sequence joins TRBV18 and TRBJ2-5; 13 bases map to TRBD2. The CDR3 loop spans 16 amino acids. V lost 1 base and J lost 6; bases outside the gene matches: 5. The germline V gene has CDR1 KGHSH and CDR2 LQKENI. Full variable domain (remainder filled in from reference TRBV18 and TRBJ2-5): NAGVMQNPRHLVRRRGQEARLRCSPMKGHSHVYWYRQLPEEGLKFMVYLQKENIIDESGMPKERFSAEFPKEGPSILRIQQVVRGDSAAYFCASSPLQTSGGKTQYFGPGTRLLVL.

This chain connects TRBV28 to TRBJ2-5; 8 nucleotides align to TRBD1. V was clipped by 7 bases and J by 7 bases; unmatched bases: 8. The V gene's germline CDR1 is MDHEN and CDR2 SYDVKM. The length of the CDR3 is 13 residues. This CDR3 is CASIKQGVTTQYF. CDR3 bases: TGTGCCAGCATCAAACAGGGGGTCACGACCCAGTACTTC.

The V gene is TRBV11-1, the J gene TRBJ2-2; D is undetermined. V was pared by 2 bases and J by 4 bases, with 8 bases between. Germline V gene lookup returns CDR1 SGHAT and CDR2 FQDESV (reference sequence). This CDR3 spans 14 amino acids. The CDR3 nucleotides read TGTGCCAGCAGCTTACCCAGTCCCACCGGGGAGCTGTTTTTT. This codes for CASSLPSPTGELFF.

V gene TRBV5-1 combines with J gene TRBJ1-4; possible D gene TRBD1, 6 bases. The CDR3 has 15 residues. Per germline, CDR1 SGHRS and CDR2 YFSETQ. V was cut by 2 bases and J by 0 bases, with 8 bases left in between. For the CDR3, the DNA is TGCGCCAGCAGCTTACAGGGATCAACTAATGAAAAACTGTTTTTT. It translates to CASSLQGSTNEKLFF. Based on the CDR3 plus reference TRBV5-1 and TRBJ1-4, the full variable domain is KAGVTQTPRYLIKTRGQQVTLSCSPISGHRSVSWYQQTPGQGLQFLFEYFSETQRNKGNFPGRFSGRQFSNSRSEMNVSTLELGDSALYLCASSLQGSTNEKLFFGSGTQLSVL.

J is TRBJ2-7 and V is TRBV29-1, with 8 bases that match TRBD2. Germline trimming cut 8 bases from V and 1 base from J; bases unmatched to any gene: 7. Germline loops: CDR1 SQVTM, CDR2 ANQGSEA. This CDR3 contains 13 residues. The CDR3 spells CSFYGRGSYEQYF. CDR3 sequence (DNA): TGCAGCTTTTACGGGAGGGGTTCCTACGAGCAGTACTTC.

J is TRBJ2-5 and V is TRBV4-1; 9 bases are shared with TRBD2. Losses at the gene ends were 5 bases for V and 4 bases for J; bases not matched to a gene: 8. From germline, CDR1 is MGHRA and CDR2 YSYEKL. The CDR3 length is 15 residues. The CDR3 here is CASSTRGGEGETQYF. As DNA, the CDR3 is TGCGCCAGCAGCACGCGGGGGGGGGAGGGAGAGACCCAGTACTTC.

This rearrangement joins TRBV4-3 to TRBJ1-6, with D unresolved. Trimming removed 0 bases from V and 3 bases from J, with 18 bases in between. This CDR3 is 19 amino acids long. Looked up from germline, CDR1 is LGHNA and CDR2 is YSLEER. The CDR3 DNA is TGCGCCAGCAGCCAAGATCCTATCGGAGGAAGCTACTATAATTCACCCCTCCACTTT. Translated, it gives CASSQDPIGGSYYNSPLHF.

This clone was seen a single time. The V and J genes are TRBV5-6 and TRBJ2-4, with 8 bases fitting TRBD1. The germline V gene has CDR1 SGHDT and CDR2 YYEEEE. V was clipped by 4 bases and J by 15 bases; unmatched bases: 9. The CDR3 runs to 12 residues. As DNA, the CDR3 is TGTGCCAGCAGCCCACGAGGGGACAGGCCGTACTTC. Protein sequence: CASSPRGDRPYF.